This T cell receptor (beta chain) was obtained from a study of blood T cell repertoires in COVID-19. V shed 3 bases, J shed 7 bases, and the junction held 9 bases outside the gene matches. Per the germline V gene, CDR1 is MNHEY and CDR2 is SVGAGI. The CDR3 has 15 amino acids. Sequencing was performed with immunoSEQ multiplex PCR; in TCRdb, only in-frame clones are kept and a portion is missing. The sample consists of approximately 230,000 clones, around nine tenths of them appearing once. This TCR derives from a woman aged 25 to 39 who had recovered from COVID-19. What was sequenced was PBMCs or T cells enriched from blood (not recorded which). The rearrangement uses TRBV6-5 and TRBJ1-5; TRBD1 matches at 7 bases. CDR3 protein: CASSYVQGVRQPQHF. The CDR3 nucleotides read TGTGCCAGCAGTTATGTCCAGGGGGTTCGCCAGCCCCAGCATTTT.